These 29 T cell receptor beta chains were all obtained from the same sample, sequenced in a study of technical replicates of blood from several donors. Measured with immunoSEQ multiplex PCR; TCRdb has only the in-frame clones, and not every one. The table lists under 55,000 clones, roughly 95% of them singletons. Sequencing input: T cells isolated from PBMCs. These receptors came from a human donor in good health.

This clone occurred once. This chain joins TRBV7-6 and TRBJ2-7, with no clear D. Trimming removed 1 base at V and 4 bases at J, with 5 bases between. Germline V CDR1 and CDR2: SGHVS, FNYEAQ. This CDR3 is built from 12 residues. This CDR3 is CASSLVEYEQYF. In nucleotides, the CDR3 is TGTGCCAGCAGCTTAGTGGAGTACGAGCAGTACTTC. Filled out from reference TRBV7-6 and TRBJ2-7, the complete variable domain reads GAGVSQSPRYKVTKRGQDVALRCDPISGHVSLYWYRQALGQGPEFLTYFNYEAQQDKSGLPNDRFSAERPEGSISTLTIQRTEQRDSAMYRCASSLVEYEQYFGPGTRLTVT.

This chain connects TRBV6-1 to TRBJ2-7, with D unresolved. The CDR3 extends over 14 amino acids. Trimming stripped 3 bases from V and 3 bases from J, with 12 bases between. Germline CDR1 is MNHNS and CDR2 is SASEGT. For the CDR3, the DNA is TGTGCCAGCAGTGATTTACAGTTATACTACGAGCAGTACTTC. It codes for CASSDLQLYYEQYF.

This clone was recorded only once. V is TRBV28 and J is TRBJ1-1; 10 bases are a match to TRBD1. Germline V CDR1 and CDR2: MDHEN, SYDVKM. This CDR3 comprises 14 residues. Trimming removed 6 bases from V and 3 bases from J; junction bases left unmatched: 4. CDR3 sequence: CASRGQGVYTEAFF. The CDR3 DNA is TGTGCCAGCAGAGGACAGGGGGTGTACACTGAAGCTTTCTTT. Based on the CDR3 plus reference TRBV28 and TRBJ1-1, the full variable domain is DVKVTQSSRYLVKRTGEKVFLECVQDMDHENMFWYRQDPGLGLRLIYFSYDVKMKEKGDIPEGYSVSREKKERFSLILESASTNQTSMYLCASRGQGVYTEAFFGQGTRLTVV.

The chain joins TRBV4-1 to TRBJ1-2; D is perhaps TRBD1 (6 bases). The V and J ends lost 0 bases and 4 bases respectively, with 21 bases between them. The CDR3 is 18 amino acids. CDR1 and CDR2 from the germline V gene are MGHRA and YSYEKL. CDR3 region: CASSQDIPRDTLFYGYTF. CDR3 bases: TGCGCCAGCAGCCAAGACATCCCCCGGGACACGCTATTCTATGGCTACACCTTC.

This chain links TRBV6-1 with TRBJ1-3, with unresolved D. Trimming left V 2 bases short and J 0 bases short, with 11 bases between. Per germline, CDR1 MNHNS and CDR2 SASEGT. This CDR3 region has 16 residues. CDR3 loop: CASSENPPGSGNTIYF. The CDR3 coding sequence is TGTGCCAGCAGTGAAAACCCGCCGGGCTCTGGAAACACCATATATTTT.

CDR3 coding DNA: TGTGCCAGCAGCCGCGGCGGGGACTCTGGAAACACCATATATTTT. Translating it yields CASSRGGDSGNTIYF. The chain uses TRBV7-2 and TRBJ1-3; unclear D gene. The V gene's germline CDR1 is SGHTA and CDR2 FQGNSA. This CDR3 spans 15 amino acids. V was cut by 5 bases and J by 0 bases, with 11 bases left in between.

CDR3 DNA: TGTGCCAGCAGTTACATTGCAGGGGCGGTCCTCTACGAGCAGTACTTC. As protein: CASSYIAGAVLYEQYF. V usage is TRBV6-5 and J usage is TRBJ2-7, with TRBD1 as a possible D gene (6 bases). This CDR3 is built from 16 residues. Looked up from germline, CDR1 is MNHEY and CDR2 is SVGAGI. Between the trimmed V and J ends, which lost 2 bases and 3 bases, there was a span of 17 bases.

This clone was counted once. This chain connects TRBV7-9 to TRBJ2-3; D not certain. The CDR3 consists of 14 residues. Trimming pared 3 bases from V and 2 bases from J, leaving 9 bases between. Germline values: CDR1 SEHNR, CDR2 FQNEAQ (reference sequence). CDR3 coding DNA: TGTGCCAGCAGCTTCTCTTCCTTCACAGATACGCAGTATTTT. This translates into CASSFSSFTDTQYF.

The CDR3 region has the DNA TGTGCCAGCAGTGAAGCATGGAGGGCGGCGCAGTATTTT. This codes for CASSEAWRAAQYF. The chain has TRBV6-1 and TRBJ2-3; D possibly corresponds to TRBD2 (6 bases). V was clipped by 0 bases and J by 10 bases, with 11 bases between them. The germline gives CDR1 MNHNS, CDR2 SASEGT. The CDR3 consists of 13 residues.

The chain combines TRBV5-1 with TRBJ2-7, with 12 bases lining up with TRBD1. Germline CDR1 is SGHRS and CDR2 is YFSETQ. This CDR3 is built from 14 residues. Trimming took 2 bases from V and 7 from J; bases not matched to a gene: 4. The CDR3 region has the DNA TGCGCCAGCAGCTTCCGGGACAGGGGGCAAGAGCAGTACTTC. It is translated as CASSFRDRGQEQYF.

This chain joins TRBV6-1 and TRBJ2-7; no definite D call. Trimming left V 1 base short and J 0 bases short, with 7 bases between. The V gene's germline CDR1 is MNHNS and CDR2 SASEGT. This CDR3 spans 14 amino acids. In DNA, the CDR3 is TGTGCCAGCAGTGAAGATATCCGCTCCTACGAGCAGTACTTC. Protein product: CASSEDIRSYEQYF.

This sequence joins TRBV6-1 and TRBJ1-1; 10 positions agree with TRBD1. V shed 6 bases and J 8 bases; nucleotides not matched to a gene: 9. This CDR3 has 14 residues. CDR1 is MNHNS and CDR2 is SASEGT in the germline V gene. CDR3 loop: CASSPTGGAGEAFF. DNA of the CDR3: TGTGCCAGCAGCCCGACAGGGGGCGCGGGGGAAGCTTTCTTT.

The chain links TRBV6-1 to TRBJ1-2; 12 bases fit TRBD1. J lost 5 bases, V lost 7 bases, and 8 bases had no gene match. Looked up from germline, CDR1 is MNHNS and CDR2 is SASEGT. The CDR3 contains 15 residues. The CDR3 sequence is CASTGTGGVFYGYTF. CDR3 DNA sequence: TGTGCCAGCACTGGGACAGGGGGCGTGTTTTATGGCTACACCTTC.

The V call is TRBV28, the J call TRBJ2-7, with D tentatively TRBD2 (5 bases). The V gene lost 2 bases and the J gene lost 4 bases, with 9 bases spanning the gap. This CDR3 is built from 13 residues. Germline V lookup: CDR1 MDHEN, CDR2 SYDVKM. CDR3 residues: CASSLGGGYEQYF. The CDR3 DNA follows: TGTGCCAGCAGTTTAGGCGGCGGGTACGAGCAGTACTTC.

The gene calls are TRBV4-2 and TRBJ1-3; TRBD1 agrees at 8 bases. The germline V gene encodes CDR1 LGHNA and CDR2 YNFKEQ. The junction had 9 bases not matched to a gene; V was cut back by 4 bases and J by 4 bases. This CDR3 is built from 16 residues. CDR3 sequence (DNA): TGTGCCAGCAGCCTCCGACAGGGGTTTTACGGAAACACCATATATTTT. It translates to CASSLRQGFYGNTIYF.

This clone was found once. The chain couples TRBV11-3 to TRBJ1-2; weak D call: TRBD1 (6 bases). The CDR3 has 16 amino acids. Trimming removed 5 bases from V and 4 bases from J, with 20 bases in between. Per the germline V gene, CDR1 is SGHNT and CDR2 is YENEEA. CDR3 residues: CASSVGTNDFSYGYTF. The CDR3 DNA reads TGTGCCAGCAGCGTGGGGACAAATGATTTTAGCTATGGCTACACCTTC.

The CDR3 sequence is CASRVAGLRGYTF. In nucleotides, the CDR3 is TGTGCCAGCAGGGTGGCAGGGTTGCGTGGCTACACCTTC. V gene TRBV2 combines with J gene TRBJ1-2; TRBD1 is a possible D gene (5 bases). V lost 6 bases to trimming and J lost 7 bases, with 15 bases between them. This CDR3 is 13 amino acids long. Germline V CDR1 and CDR2: SNHLY, FYNNEI.

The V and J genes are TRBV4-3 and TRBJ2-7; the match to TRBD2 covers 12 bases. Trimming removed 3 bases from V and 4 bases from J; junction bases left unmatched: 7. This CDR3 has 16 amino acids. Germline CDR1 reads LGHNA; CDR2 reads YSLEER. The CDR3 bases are TGCGCCAGCAGCCAGTCGACTAGCGGGAGAGGTTACGAGCAGTACTTC. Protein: CASSQSTSGRGYEQYF.

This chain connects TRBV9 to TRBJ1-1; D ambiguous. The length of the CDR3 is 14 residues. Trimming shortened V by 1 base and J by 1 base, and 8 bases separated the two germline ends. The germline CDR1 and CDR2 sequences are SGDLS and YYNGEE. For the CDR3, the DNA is TGTGCCAGCAGCGTATTAGGGAGGAACACTGAAGCTTTCTTT. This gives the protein CASSVLGRNTEAFF.

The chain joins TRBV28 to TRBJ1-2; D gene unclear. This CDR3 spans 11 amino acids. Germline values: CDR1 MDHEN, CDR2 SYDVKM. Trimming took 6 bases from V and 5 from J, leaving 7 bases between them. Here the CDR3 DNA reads TGTGCCAGCAGGAGGGTATATGGCTACACCTTC. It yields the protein CASRRVYGYTF.

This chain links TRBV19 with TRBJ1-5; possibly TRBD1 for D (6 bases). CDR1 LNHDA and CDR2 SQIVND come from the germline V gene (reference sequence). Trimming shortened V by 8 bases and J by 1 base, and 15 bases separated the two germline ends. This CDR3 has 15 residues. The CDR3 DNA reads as TGTGCCAGTCCGCGGGGGGGCGCGAGCAATCAGCCCCAGCATTTT. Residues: CASPRGGASNQPQHF.

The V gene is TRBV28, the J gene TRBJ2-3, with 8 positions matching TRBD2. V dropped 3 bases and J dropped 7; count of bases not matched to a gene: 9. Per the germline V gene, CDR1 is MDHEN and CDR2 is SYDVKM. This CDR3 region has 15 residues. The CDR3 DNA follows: TGTGCCAGCAGTTTTAATAGCGGGACGCGGAATACGCAGTATTTT. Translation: CASSFNSGTRNTQYF. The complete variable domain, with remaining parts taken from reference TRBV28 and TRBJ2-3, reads DVKVTQSSRYLVKRTGEKVFLECVQDMDHENMFWYRQDPGLGLRLIYFSYDVKMKEKGDIPEGYSVSREKKERFSLILESASTNQTSMYLCASSFNSGTRNTQYFGPGTRLTVL.

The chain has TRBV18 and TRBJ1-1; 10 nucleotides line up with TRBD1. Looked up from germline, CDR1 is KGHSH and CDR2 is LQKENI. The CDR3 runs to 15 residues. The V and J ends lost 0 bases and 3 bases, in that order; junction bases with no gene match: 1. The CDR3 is CASSPPGTGDTEAFF. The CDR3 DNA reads TGTGCCAGCTCACCACCCGGGACAGGGGACACTGAAGCTTTCTTT.

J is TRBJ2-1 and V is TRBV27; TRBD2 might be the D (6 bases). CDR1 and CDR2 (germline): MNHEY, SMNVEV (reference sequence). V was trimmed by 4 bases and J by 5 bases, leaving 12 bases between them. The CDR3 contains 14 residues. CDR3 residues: CASSSPSEDNEQFF. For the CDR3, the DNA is TGTGCCAGCAGTTCTCCTAGCGAGGACAATGAGCAGTTCTTC.

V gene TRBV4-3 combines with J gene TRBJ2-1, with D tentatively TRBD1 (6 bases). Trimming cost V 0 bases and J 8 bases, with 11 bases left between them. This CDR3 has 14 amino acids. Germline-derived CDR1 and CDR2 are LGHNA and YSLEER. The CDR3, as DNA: TGCGCCAGCAGCCAAGATCACAGGGACGATGAGCAGTTCTTC. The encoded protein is CASSQDHRDDEQFF.

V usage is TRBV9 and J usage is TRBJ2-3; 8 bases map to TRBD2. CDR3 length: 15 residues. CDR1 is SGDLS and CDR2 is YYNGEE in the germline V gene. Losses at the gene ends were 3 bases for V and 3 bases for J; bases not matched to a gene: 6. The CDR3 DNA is TGTGCCAGCAGCGCAGCGGGAGATTGGACAGATACGCAGTATTTT. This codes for CASSAAGDWTDTQYF. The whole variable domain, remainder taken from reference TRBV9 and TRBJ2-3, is DSGVTQTPKHLITATGQRVTLRCSPRSGDLSVYWYQQSLDQGLQFLIQYYNGEERAKGNILERFSAQQFPDLHSELNLSSLELGDSALYFCASSAAGDWTDTQYFGPGTRLTVL.

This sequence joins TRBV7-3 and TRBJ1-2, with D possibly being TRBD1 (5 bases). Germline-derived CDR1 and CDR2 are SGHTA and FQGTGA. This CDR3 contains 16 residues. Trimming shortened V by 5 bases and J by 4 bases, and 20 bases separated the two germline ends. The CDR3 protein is CASSPGFSGTGYGYTF. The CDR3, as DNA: TGTGCCAGCAGCCCAGGGTTCTCCGGAACGGGCTATGGCTACACCTTC.

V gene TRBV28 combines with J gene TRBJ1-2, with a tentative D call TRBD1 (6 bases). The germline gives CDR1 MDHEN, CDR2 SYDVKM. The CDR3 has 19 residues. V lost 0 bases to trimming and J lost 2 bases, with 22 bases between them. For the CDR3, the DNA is TGTGCCAGCAGTTTATGGGGGGCCGTACCCGGGGCCGGGAACTATGGCTACACCTTC. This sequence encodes CASSLWGAVPGAGNYGYTF.

DNA of the CDR3: TGTGCCTGGAGAATGACAATTGCCTACGAGCAGTACTTC. The encoded protein is CAWRMTIAYEQYF. The V gene is TRBV30, the J gene TRBJ2-7; D uncertain. With 3 bases removed from V and 2 bases from J, the gap between germline ends came to 11 bases. Germline CDR1 is GTSNPN and CDR2 is SVGIG (reference sequence). CDR3 length equals 13 residues. Based on the CDR3 plus reference TRBV30 and TRBJ2-7, the full variable domain is SQTIHQWPATLVQPVGSPLSLECTVEGTSNPNLYWYRQAAGRGLQLLFYSVGIGQISSEVPQNLSASRPQDRQFILSSKKLLLSDSGFYLCAWRMTIAYEQYFGPGTRLTVT.